This T cell receptor (beta chain) derives from a study of T-cell memory formation after mild COVID-19. Points from the study as a whole: Some responding clones appeared in pre-infection memory, suggesting cross-reactive memory joined. Contracting clones from day 15 to 85 showed balanced CD4/CD8; later expanders favored CD4+. Largely, contracting CD4+ clones fell within CM and EM, and contracting CD8+ clones within EMRA.

This clonotype was counted a few times. What it binds is unknown. Per germline, CDR1 GTSNPN and CDR2 SVGIG (reference sequence). The length of the CDR3 is 14 residues. Trimming took off 1 base at V and 5 bases at J, with 14 bases between the two ends. TCRdb redid the calling of the 5' RACE reads with MiXCR, one entry per CDR3 protein. The table has 350,000 to 450,000 distinct CDR3 sequences, 20% seen once; the top ten hold about 8.1%. The chain is built from TRBV30 and TRBJ1-2; D is unresolved. This receptor was taken from an adult woman who had mild COVID-19 (a few samples of this study predate the infection). Cell type and time point are not known. The specimen sequenced was PBMCs or a T cell subset sorted from them (not recorded which). CDR3 amino acids: CAWSGAIQPYGYTF. In nucleotides, the CDR3 is TGTGCCTGGAGTGGTGCGATCCAGCCATATGGCTACACCTTC.